This T cell receptor beta chain is from a study of T cells in Graves' hyperthyroidism and ophthalmopathy. The CDR3 has 16 residues. The ends were cut back, 0 bases at V and 6 bases at J, with 17 bases in the middle. CDR1 is GTSNPN and CDR2 is SVGIG in the germline V gene (reference sequence). General study points: Patients with ophthalmopathy were separated from those with stable hyperthyroidism by a 13 V-J model. Within blood appeared most thyroid clonotypes that had expanded above 0.001.

Worth noting for this clonotype: The antigen is undetermined.

Patients aged 18 to 65 had newly diagnosed hyperthyroidism of under 2 months' duration. Using RNA transcripts as the source, TCR beta CDR3 regions were amplified. First-round RT-PCR with HTBI primers amplified the TCR CDR3 region. TCRdb passed the multiplex PCR reads through MiXCR, listing each CDR3 protein once. In the table there are 140,000 or so distinct CDR3 sequences, around 20% of which are singletons. This chain connects TRBV30 to TRBJ1-4, with unresolved D. The receptor was derived from a woman between 45 and 60 years old with Graves' hyperthyroidism that later progressed to Graves' ophthalmopathy. The sample comprised blood. The CDR3 region has the DNA TGTGCCTGGAGTGTCTCAGGCCGAATGGTAGATGAAAAACTGTTTTTT. It codes for CAWSVSGRMVDEKLFF. Full variable domain (missing parts from reference TRBV30 and TRBJ1-4): SQTIHQWPATLVQPVGSPLSLECTVEGTSNPNLYWYRQAAGRGLQLLFYSVGIGQISSEVPQNLSASRPQDRQFILSSKKLLLSDSGFYLCAWSVSGRMVDEKLFFGSGTQLSVL.